What follows are 8 T cell receptor beta chains derived from one specimen sequenced in a study of T cells in Graves' hyperthyroidism and ophthalmopathy. Researchers amplified the TCR beta CDR3 regions from RNA transcripts. The study used the HTBI primer set for a first-round RT-PCR of the TCR CDR3. TCRdb processed the multiplex PCR reads anew with MiXCR; each CDR3 protein has one entry. The data show 540,000 or so distinct CDR3 sequences, 46% seen once. The sequenced material came from peripheral blood or thyroid tissue (not recorded which). These receptors were obtained from an adult woman with Graves' disease, either hyperthyroidism or ophthalmopathy (not recorded which).

J is TRBJ1-1 and V is TRBV7-2, with TRBD1 identical over 7 bases. CDR1 and CDR2 (germline): SGHTA, FQGNSA. The CDR3 sequence is 12 residues long. The V and J ends lost 6 bases and 11 bases, in that order; junction bases with no gene match: 9. The CDR3 DNA reads as TGTGCCAGCAGAAAAAGGGGGCTTGGGGCTTTCTTT. It encodes CASRKRGLGAFF. Full variable domain (missing parts from reference TRBV7-2 and TRBJ1-1): GAGVSQSPSNKVTEKGKDVELRCDPISGHTALYWYRQSLGQGLEFLIYFQGNSAPDKSGLPSDRFSAERTGGSVSTLTIQRTQQEDSAVYLCASRKRGLGAFFGQGTRLTVV.

This clonotype has at least ten counts. The CDR3 DNA is TGCGCCAGCAGCTTGGATGGATGGACAGGGAGTTCACCCCTCCACTTT. Protein sequence: CASSLDGWTGSSPLHF. The chain combines TRBV5-1 with TRBJ1-6, with TRBD1 identical over 8 bases. The CDR3 runs 16 residues. Germline-derived CDR1 and CDR2 are SGHRS and YFSETQ. V shed 0 bases and J 9 bases; nucleotides not matched to a gene: 8.

This clonotype was picked up many times. The chain combines TRBV29-1 with TRBJ2-2, with 13 nucleotides matching TRBD2. Germline V gene sequence: CDR1 SQVTM, CDR2 ANQGSEA. The CDR3 extends over 17 amino acids. The trim removed 7 bases at V and 1 base at J, leaving 9 bases unmatched. CDR3 loop: CSGRLAGGHGNTGELFF. The DNA for the CDR3 is TGCAGCGGTAGACTAGCGGGAGGCCACGGGAACACCGGGGAGCTGTTTTTT.

The J gene is TRBJ1-2, the V gene TRBV10-3; D remains unclear. The germline V gene encodes CDR1 ENHRY and CDR2 SYGVKD. V was pared by 0 bases and J by 4 bases, with 12 bases between. The CDR3 runs to 15 residues. This CDR3 reads CAISESNVPAYGYTF. CDR3 nucleotides: TGTGCCATCAGTGAGTCGAATGTACCCGCCTATGGCTACACCTTC.

This clonotype was seen a handful of times. The rearrangement links TRBV18 to TRBJ1-2, with D perhaps matching TRBD1 (6 bases). The CDR3 spans 13 residues. The germline gives CDR1 KGHSH, CDR2 LQKENI. V was shortened by 3 bases and J by 10 bases, with 15 bases between the two germline ends. CDR3 sequence reads: CASSPAQGRNYTF. CDR3 bases: TGTGCCAGCTCACCCGCACAGGGTAGAAACTACACCTTC.

The V gene is TRBV12-5, the J gene TRBJ1-1; 8 positions match TRBD1. The CDR3 runs 16 residues. CDR1 and CDR2 (germline): LGHNT, FRNRAP. J was trimmed by 4 bases and V by 6 bases; bases with no gene match: 13. The CDR3 here is CASGFLQGGVFTEAFF. CDR3 nucleotide sequence: TGTGCTAGTGGATTCCTACAGGGGGGGGTTTTCACTGAAGCTTTCTTT. Full variable domain (missing parts from reference TRBV12-5 and TRBJ1-1): DARVTQTPRHKVTEMGQEVTMRCQPILGHNTVFWYRQTMMQGLELLAYFRNRAPLDDSGMPKDRFSAEMPDATLATLKIQPSEPRDSAVYFCASGFLQGGVFTEAFFGQGTRLTVV.

Ten or more counts support this clonotype. The V gene is TRBV7-6, the J gene TRBJ2-7; the D gene could be TRBD1 or TRBD2 (5 bases each). Germline V gene sequence: CDR1 SGHVS, CDR2 FNYEAQ. CDR3 length equals 15 residues. With 0 bases removed from V and 5 bases from J, the gap between germline ends came to 14 bases. CDR3 region: CASSLAGDGGNEQYF. CDR3 DNA: TGTGCCAGCAGCTTAGCTGGGGACGGAGGCAACGAGCAGTACTTC. The full variable domain, in which reference TRBV7-6 and TRBJ2-7 provide the parts outside the CDR3, is GAGVSQSPRYKVTKRGQDVALRCDPISGHVSLYWYRQALGQGPEFLTYFNYEAQQDKSGLPNDRFSAERPEGSISTLTIQRTEQRDSAMYRCASSLAGDGGNEQYFGPGTRLTVT.

To note about this clonotype: This CDR3 fails to terminate in the conserved phenylalanine or tryptophan, so it likely reflects a read error. The gene calls are TRBV7-9 and TRBJ1-2; D might be TRBD1 (6 bases). The CDR3 totals 15 residues. The V gene's germline CDR1 is SEHNR and CDR2 FQNEAQ (reference sequence). CDR3 in DNA: TGTGCTAGCAGCTCCCGGACAGCCGCTAACTATGGCTACACCTCC. It translates to CASSSRTAANYGYTS.